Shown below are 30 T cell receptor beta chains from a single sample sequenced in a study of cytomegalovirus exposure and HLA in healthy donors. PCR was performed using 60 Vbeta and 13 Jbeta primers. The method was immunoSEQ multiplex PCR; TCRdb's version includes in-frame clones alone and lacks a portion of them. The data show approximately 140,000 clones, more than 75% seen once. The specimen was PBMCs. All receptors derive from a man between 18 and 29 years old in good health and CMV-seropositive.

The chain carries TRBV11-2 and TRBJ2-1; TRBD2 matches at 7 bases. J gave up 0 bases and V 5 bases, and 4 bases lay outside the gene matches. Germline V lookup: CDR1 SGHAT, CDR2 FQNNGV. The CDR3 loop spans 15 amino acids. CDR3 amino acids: CASSPAGRSYNEQFF. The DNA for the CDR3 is TGTGCCAGCAGCCCAGCGGGACGCTCCTACAATGAGCAGTTCTTC.

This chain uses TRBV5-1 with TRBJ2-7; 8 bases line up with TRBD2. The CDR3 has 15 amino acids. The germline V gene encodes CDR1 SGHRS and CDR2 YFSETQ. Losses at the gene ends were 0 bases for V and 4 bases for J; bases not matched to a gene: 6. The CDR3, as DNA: TGCGCCAGCAGCTTGGCGGGCGGGAGGAATTACGAGCAGTACTTC. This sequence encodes CASSLAGGRNYEQYF.

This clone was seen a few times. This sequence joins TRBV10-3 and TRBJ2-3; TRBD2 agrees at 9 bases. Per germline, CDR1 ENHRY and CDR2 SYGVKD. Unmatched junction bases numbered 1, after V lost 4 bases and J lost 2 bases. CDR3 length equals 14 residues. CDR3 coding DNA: TGTGCCATCAGTGTAGCGGGGGACACAGATACGCAGTATTTT. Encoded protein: CAISVAGDTDTQYF.

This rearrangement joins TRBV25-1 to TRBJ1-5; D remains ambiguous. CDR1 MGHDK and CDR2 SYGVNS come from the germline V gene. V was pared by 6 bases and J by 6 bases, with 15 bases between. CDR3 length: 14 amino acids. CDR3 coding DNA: TGTGCCAGCAGCCCTATGGGAGCGATTCAGCCCCAGCATTTT. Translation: CASSPMGAIQPQHF.

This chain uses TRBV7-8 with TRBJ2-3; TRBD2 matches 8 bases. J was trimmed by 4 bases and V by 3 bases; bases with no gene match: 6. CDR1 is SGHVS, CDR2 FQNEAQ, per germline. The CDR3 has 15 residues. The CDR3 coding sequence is TGTGCCAGCAGCTTTCCGGGAGGGCGGGCAGATACGCAGTATTTT. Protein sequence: CASSFPGGRADTQYF.

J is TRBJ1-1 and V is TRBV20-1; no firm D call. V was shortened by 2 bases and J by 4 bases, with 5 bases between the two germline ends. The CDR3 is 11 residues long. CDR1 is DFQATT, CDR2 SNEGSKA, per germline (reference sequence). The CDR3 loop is CSARYSTEAFF. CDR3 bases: TGCAGTGCTAGATACAGCACTGAAGCTTTCTTT.

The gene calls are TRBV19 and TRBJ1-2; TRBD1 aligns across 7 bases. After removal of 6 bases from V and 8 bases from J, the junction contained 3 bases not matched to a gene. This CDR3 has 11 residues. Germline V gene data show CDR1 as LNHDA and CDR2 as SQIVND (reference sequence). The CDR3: CASRDRVGYTF. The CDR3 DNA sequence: TGTGCCAGTAGAGACAGGGTCGGCTACACCTTC.

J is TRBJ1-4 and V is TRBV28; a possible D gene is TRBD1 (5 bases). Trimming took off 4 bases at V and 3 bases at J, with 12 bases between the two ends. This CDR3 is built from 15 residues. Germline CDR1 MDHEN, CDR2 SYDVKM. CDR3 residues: CASSSIWDSNEKLFF. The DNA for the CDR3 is TGTGCCAGCAGTTCAATTTGGGACTCTAATGAAAAACTGTTTTTT. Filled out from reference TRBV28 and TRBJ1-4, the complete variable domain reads DVKVTQSSRYLVKRTGEKVFLECVQDMDHENMFWYRQDPGLGLRLIYFSYDVKMKEKGDIPEGYSVSREKKERFSLILESASTNQTSMYLCASSSIWDSNEKLFFGSGTQLSVL.

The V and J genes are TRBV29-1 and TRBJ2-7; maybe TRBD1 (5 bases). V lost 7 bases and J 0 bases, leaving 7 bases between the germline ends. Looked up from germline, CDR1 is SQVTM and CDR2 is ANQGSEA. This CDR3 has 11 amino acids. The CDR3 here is CSAGYSYEQYF. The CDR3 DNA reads TGCAGCGCAGGGTACTCCTACGAGCAGTACTTC.

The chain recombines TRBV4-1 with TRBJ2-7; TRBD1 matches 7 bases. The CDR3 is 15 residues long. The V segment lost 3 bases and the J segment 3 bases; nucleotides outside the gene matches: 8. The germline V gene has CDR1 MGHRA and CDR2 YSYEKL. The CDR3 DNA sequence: TGCGCCAGCAGCCAGGGGGACAGCCTGAACTACGAGCAGTACTTC. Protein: CASSQGDSLNYEQYF.

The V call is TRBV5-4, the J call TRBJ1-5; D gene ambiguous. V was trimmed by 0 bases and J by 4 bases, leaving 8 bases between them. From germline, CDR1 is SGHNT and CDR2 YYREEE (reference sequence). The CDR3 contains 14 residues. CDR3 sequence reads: CASSLDRENQPQHF. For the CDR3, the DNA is TGTGCCAGCAGCTTGGACAGAGAGAATCAGCCCCAGCATTTT.

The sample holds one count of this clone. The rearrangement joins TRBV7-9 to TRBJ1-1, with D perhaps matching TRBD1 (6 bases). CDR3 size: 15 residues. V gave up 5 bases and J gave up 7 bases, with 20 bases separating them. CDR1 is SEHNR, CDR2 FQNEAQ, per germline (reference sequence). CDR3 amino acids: CASSPYRGQVVEAFF. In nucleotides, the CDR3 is TGTGCCAGCAGCCCCTATAGGGGACAAGTGGTTGAAGCTTTCTTT.

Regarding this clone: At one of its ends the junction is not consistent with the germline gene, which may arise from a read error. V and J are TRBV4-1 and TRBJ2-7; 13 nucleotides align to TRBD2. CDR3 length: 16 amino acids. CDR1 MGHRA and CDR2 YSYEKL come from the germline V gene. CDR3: CASSPATSGRVYEQYF. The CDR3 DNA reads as TGTGCCAGCAGCCCAGCTACTAGCGGGAGGGTGTACGAGCAGTACTTC.

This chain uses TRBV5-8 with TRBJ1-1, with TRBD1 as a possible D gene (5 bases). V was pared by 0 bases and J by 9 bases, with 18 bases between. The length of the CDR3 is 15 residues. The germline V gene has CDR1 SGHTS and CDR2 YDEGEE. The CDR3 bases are TGTGCCAGCAGCTTGGGGGGAATAGGGGCGACCCAAGCTTTCTTT. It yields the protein CASSLGGIGATQAFF.

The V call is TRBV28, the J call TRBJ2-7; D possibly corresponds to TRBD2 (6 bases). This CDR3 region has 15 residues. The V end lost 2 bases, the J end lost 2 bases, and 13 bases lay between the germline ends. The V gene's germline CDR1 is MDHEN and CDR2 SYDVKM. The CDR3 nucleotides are TGTGCCAGCAGTTTAATTGTGACGGGAGCCTACGAGCAGTACTTC. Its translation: CASSLIVTGAYEQYF.

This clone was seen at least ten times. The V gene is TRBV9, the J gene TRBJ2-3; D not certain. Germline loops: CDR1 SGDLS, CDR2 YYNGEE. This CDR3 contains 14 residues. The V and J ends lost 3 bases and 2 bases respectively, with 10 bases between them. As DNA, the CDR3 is TGTGCCAGCAGCGCCTATCCCTCCACAGATACGCAGTATTTT. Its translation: CASSAYPSTDTQYF.

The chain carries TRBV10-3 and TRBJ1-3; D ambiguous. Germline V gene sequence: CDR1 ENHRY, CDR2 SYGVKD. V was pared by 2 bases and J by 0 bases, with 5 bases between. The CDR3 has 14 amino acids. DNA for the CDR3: TGTGCCATCAGTGAGGAGTTCTCTGGAAACACCATATATTTT. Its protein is CAISEEFSGNTIYF.

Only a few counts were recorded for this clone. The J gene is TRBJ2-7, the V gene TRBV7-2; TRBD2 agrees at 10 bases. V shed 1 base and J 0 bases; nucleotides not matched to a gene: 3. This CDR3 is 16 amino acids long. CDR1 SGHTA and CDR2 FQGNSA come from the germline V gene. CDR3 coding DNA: TGTGCCAGCAGCTTAGGGACTAGCGGTATCTCCTACGAGCAGTACTTC. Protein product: CASSLGTSGISYEQYF. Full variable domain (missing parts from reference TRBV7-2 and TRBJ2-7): GAGVSQSPSNKVTEKGKDVELRCDPISGHTALYWYRQSLGQGLEFLIYFQGNSAPDKSGLPSDRFSAERTGGSVSTLTIQRTQQEDSAVYLCASSLGTSGISYEQYFGPGTRLTVT.

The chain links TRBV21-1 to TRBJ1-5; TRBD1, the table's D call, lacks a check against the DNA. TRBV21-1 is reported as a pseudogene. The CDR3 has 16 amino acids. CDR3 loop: CATPPLTGDSDQPQHF. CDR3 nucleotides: TGTGCCACCCCCCCCTTGACAGGGGACAGCGATCAGCCCCAGCATTTT.

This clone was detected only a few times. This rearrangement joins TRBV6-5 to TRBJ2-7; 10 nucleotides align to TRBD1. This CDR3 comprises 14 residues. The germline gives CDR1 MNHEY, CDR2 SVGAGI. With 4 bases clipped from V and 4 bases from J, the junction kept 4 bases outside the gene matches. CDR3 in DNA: TGTGCCAGCAGTTCGGGACAGGGGTGGTACGAGCAGTACTTC. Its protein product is CASSSGQGWYEQYF.

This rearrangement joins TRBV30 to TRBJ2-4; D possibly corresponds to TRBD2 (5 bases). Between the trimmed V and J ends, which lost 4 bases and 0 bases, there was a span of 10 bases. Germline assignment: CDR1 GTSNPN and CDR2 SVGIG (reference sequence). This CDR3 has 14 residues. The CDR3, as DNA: TGTGCCTGGACCAAAGCGGCAGCCAAAAACATTCAGTACTTC. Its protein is CAWTKAAAKNIQYF.

Here the CDR3 DNA reads TGCGCCAGCAGCTCTGGAGCGGCGGGAGCCCCCGGGGAGCAGTTCTTC. This sequence encodes CASSSGAAGAPGEQFF. This chain connects TRBV4-1 to TRBJ2-1, with 7 positions matching TRBD2. This CDR3 comprises 16 residues. Germline CDR1 MGHRA, CDR2 YSYEKL. The trim removed 5 bases at V and 10 bases at J, leaving 17 bases unmatched.

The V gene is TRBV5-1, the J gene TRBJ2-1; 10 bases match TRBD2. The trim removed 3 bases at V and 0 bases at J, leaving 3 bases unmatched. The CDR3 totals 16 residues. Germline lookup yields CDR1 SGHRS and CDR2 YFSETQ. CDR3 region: CASSSIAGGSYNEQFF. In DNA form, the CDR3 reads TGCGCCAGCAGCTCAATAGCGGGAGGCTCCTACAATGAGCAGTTCTTC.

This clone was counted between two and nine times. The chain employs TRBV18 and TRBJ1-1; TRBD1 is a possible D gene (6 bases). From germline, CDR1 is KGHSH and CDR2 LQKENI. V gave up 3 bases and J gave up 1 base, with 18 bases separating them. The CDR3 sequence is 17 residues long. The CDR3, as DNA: TGTGCCAGCTCACCTTCTACAGGGTCCCTGCAGAACACTGAAGCTTTCTTT. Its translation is CASSPSTGSLQNTEAFF.

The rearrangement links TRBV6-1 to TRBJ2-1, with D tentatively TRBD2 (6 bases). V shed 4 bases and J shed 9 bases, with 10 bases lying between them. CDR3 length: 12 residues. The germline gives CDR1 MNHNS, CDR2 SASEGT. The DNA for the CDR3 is TGTGCCAGCAGTGTCGGGACTCCTGAGCAGTTCTTC. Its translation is CASSVGTPEQFF.

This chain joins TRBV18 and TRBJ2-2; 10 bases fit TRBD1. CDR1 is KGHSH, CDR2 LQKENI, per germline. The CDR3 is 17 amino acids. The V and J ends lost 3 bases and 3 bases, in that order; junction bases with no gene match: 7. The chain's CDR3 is CASSPRDRGIYTGELFF. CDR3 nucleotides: TGTGCCAGCTCACCCCGGGACAGGGGTATTTACACCGGGGAGCTGTTTTTT. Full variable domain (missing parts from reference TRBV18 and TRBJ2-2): NAGVMQNPRHLVRRRGQEARLRCSPMKGHSHVYWYRQLPEEGLKFMVYLQKENIIDESGMPKERFSAEFPKEGPSILRIQQVVRGDSAAYFCASSPRDRGIYTGELFFGEGSRLTVL.

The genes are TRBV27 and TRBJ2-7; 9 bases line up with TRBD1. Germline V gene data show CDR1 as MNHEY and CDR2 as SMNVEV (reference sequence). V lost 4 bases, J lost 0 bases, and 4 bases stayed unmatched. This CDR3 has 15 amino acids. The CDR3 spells CASSWGTGTSYEQYF. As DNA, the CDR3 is TGTGCCAGCAGTTGGGGGACAGGGACCTCCTACGAGCAGTACTTC.

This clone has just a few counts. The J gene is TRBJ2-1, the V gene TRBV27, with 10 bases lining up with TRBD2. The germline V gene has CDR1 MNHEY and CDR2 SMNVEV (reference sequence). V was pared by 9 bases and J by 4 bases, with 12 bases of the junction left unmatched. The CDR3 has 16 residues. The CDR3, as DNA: TGTGCCAGTCTCGGGCCCACTAGCGGGACTTACAATGAGCAGTTCTTC. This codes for CASLGPTSGTYNEQFF.

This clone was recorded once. CDR3 in amino acids: CASSTSGVAHETQYF. The CDR3 DNA follows: TGCGCCAGCAGCACCTCCGGGGTCGCCCACGAGACCCAGTACTTC. This rearrangement joins TRBV5-1 to TRBJ2-5; tentatively, D is TRBD2 (5 bases). CDR3 length: 15 residues. From germline, CDR1 is SGHRS and CDR2 YFSETQ. Deletions cut 4 bases from V and 5 bases from J, with 18 bases between.

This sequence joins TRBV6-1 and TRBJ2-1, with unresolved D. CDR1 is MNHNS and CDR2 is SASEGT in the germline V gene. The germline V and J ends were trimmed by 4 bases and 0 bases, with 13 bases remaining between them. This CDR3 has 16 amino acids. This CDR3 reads CASSGMLPGSYNEQFF. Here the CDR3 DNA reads TGTGCCAGCAGTGGAATGTTACCGGGCTCCTACAATGAGCAGTTCTTC.